These T cell receptor beta chains were read from a single sample in a study of blood T cell repertoires in COVID-19. The data were produced by immunoSEQ multiplex PCR, yet TCRdb's version contains in-frame clones alone and is incomplete. The sample carries a few hundred thousand clones, 84% recorded once. Sequenced sample: peripheral blood. Receptor source: a woman of 80 years or more with active or convalescent COVID-19. The CDR3 runs from the conserved cysteine through the conserved F or W. The D gene is left open where the match is weak. Expanded clones are given a class, and other clones once, few, many or no size at all.

j_call: TRBJ1-4; v_call: TRBV6-1; d_call: .; cdr3_length: 16; clone_size: .; cdr3_nt: TGTGCCAGCAGTGAAGGTAGCAGTGCAACTAATGAAAAACTGTTTTTT; cdr3_aa: CASSEGSSATNEKLFF
j_call: TRBJ2-6; v_call: TRBV4-1; d_call: .; cdr3_length: 19; clone_size: .; cdr3_nt: TGCGCCAGCAGCCAAGATGTTACGGACACCACTTCTGGGGCCAACGTCCTGACTTTC; cdr3_aa: CASSQDVTDTTSGANVLTF
j_call: TRBJ2-1; v_call: TRBV7-2; d_call: TRBD2; cdr3_length: 16; clone_size: once; cdr3_nt: TGTGCCAGCAGGAGATCGCGGGGGGGCTCCTACAATGAGCAGTTCTTC; cdr3_aa: CASRRSRGGSYNEQFF
j_call: TRBJ2-3; v_call: TRBV19; d_call: TRBD1; cdr3_length: 15; clone_size: .; cdr3_nt: TGTGCCAGTAGTACGACAGGGGGAAAGGCAGATACGCAGTATTTT; cdr3_aa: CASSTTGGKADTQYF
j_call: TRBJ1-2; v_call: TRBV7-2; d_call: .; cdr3_length: 14; clone_size: .; cdr3_nt: TGTGCCAGCAGCCCAGTTTGGGGGGGCTATGGCTACACCTTC; cdr3_aa: CASSPVWGGYGYTF
j_call: TRBJ1-4; v_call: TRBV29-1; d_call: .; cdr3_length: 12; clone_size: .; cdr3_nt: TGCAGCGTTGAAGTACAAAGCGGGAAACTGTTTTTT; cdr3_aa: CSVEVQSGKLFF
j_call: TRBJ1-6; v_call: TRBV6-2/TRBV6-3; d_call: TRBD1; cdr3_length: 15; clone_size: once; cdr3_nt: TGTGCCAGCAGTTCCGACAGGGGCTATAATTCACCCCTCCACTTT; cdr3_aa: CASSSDRGYNSPLHF
j_call: TRBJ2-6; v_call: TRBV28; d_call: TRBD1; cdr3_length: 19; clone_size: .; cdr3_nt: TGTGCCAGCAGAGACTTGCCGGGACAGGGAGGCTCTGGGGCCAACGTCCTGACTTTC; cdr3_aa: CASRDLPGQGGSGANVLTF
j_call: TRBJ1-1; v_call: TRBV10-3; d_call: .; cdr3_length: 14; clone_size: once; cdr3_nt: TGTGCCATCAAGAGGTCCCAGATGAACACTGAAGCTTTCTTT; cdr3_aa: CAIKRSQMNTEAFF
j_call: TRBJ2-3; v_call: TRBV5-4; d_call: TRBD2; cdr3_length: 14; clone_size: .; cdr3_nt: TGTGCCAGCAGCTTCGCGGGAGGAACAGATACGCAGTATTTT; cdr3_aa: CASSFAGGTDTQYF
j_call: TRBJ2-3; v_call: TRBV18; d_call: TRBD2; cdr3_length: 16; clone_size: .; cdr3_nt: TGTGCCAGCTCACCACGAACTAGCGGGGGTATAGATACGCAGTATTTT; cdr3_aa: CASSPRTSGGIDTQYF
j_call: TRBJ1-4; v_call: TRBV27; d_call: TRBD1; cdr3_length: 14; clone_size: .; cdr3_nt: TGTGCCAGCAGTAAGACAGGGGGCGGTGAAAAACTGTTTTTT; cdr3_aa: CASSKTGGGEKLFF
j_call: TRBJ2-1; v_call: TRBV15; d_call: TRBD2; cdr3_length: 18; clone_size: .; cdr3_nt: TGTGCCACCAGCAGGTTAACTGGGGCGGCGGGAGTTTCCAATGAGCAGTTCTTC; cdr3_aa: CATSRLTGAAGVSNEQFF
j_call: TRBJ1-5; v_call: TRBV19; d_call: TRBD1; cdr3_length: 15; clone_size: .; cdr3_nt: TGTGCCAGTAGTAGGGATGGACAGGGTCTACAGCCCCAGCATTTT; cdr3_aa: CASSRDGQGLQPQHF
j_call: TRBJ2-7; v_call: TRBV25-1; d_call: .; cdr3_length: 15; clone_size: .; cdr3_nt: TGTGCCAGCAGTGAATTCTCAGGGAACTCCTACGAGCAGTACTTC; cdr3_aa: CASSEFSGNSYEQYF
j_call: TRBJ2-3; v_call: TRBV27; d_call: TRBD2; cdr3_length: 15; clone_size: .; cdr3_nt: TGTGCCAGCAGTTTAGGGACTAGCGGGGAAGATACGCAGTATTTT; cdr3_aa: CASSLGTSGEDTQYF
j_call: TRBJ2-6; v_call: TRBV18; d_call: .; cdr3_length: 15; clone_size: .; cdr3_nt: TGTGCCAGCTCACCAAGACAGTCTGGGGCCAACGTCCTGACTTTC; cdr3_aa: CASSPRQSGANVLTF
j_call: TRBJ2-3; v_call: TRBV5-4; d_call: .; cdr3_length: 12; clone_size: .; cdr3_nt: TGTGCCAGCAGCTTGGTTCCGGATACGCAGTATTTT; cdr3_aa: CASSLVPDTQYF
j_call: TRBJ1-1; v_call: TRBV5-6; d_call: .; cdr3_length: 14; clone_size: .; cdr3_nt: TGTGCCAGCAGCTTAAATGTGAGGAACACTGAAGCTTTCTTT; cdr3_aa: CASSLNVRNTEAFF
j_call: TRBJ1-2; v_call: TRBV6-2/TRBV6-3; d_call: .; cdr3_length: 15; clone_size: .; cdr3_nt: TGTGCCAGCAGTCGCAGGGGAACAGTTAACTATGGCTACACCTTC; cdr3_aa: CASSRRGTVNYGYTF
j_call: TRBJ2-7; v_call: TRBV7-2; d_call: .; cdr3_length: 15; clone_size: .; cdr3_nt: TGTGCCAGCAGCTTAGTCGGAGTAGGGGCGTATGAGCAGTACTTC; cdr3_aa: CASSLVGVGAYEQYF
j_call: TRBJ2-5; v_call: TRBV6-5; d_call: .; cdr3_length: 13; clone_size: .; cdr3_nt: TGTGCCAGCAGTTCCCCAGGGAAAGAGACCCAGTACTTC; cdr3_aa: CASSSPGKETQYF
j_call: TRBJ1-2; v_call: TRBV19; d_call: .; cdr3_length: 14; clone_size: .; cdr3_nt: TGTGCCAGTAGTAGGTTCCAGGGAAGTGATGGCTACACCTTC; cdr3_aa: CASSRFQGSDGYTF
j_call: TRBJ2-2; v_call: TRBV6-5; d_call: .; cdr3_length: 14; clone_size: .; cdr3_nt: TGTGCCAGCAGGAAACAGGAGAACTCGGGGGAGCTGTTTTTT; cdr3_aa: CASRKQENSGELFF
j_call: TRBJ2-7; v_call: TRBV7-6; d_call: TRBD1; cdr3_length: 15; clone_size: .; cdr3_nt: TGTGCCAGCAGCTTAGAAGGGACAGGGGACTACGAGCAGTACTTC; cdr3_aa: CASSLEGTGDYEQYF
j_call: TRBJ1-1; v_call: TRBV29-1; d_call: TRBD1; cdr3_length: 15; clone_size: .; cdr3_nt: TGCAGCGTCATACAACAGGGGACGGGAAACACTGAAGCTTTCTTT; cdr3_aa: CSVIQQGTGNTEAFF
j_call: TRBJ2-7; v_call: TRBV7-6; d_call: .; cdr3_length: 14; clone_size: .; cdr3_nt: TGTGCCAGCAGCTTAGATCCCTTATTCTACGAGCAGTACTTC; cdr3_aa: CASSLDPLFYEQYF
j_call: TRBJ2-6; v_call: TRBV5-4; d_call: TRBD1; cdr3_length: 15; clone_size: .; cdr3_nt: TGTGCCAGCAGCTTAGACAGGGCTGGGGCCAACGTCCTGACTTTC; cdr3_aa: CASSLDRAGANVLTF
j_call: TRBJ2-7; v_call: TRBV6-5; d_call: .; cdr3_length: 14; clone_size: .; cdr3_nt: TGTGCCAGCAGTTACGGTCCAGGGACCTACGAGCAGTACTTC; cdr3_aa: CASSYGPGTYEQYF
j_call: TRBJ1-2; v_call: TRBV3-1/TRBV3-2; d_call: TRBD1; cdr3_length: 17; clone_size: .; cdr3_nt: TGTGCCAGCAGCCAAGATCTGAGTGGGACAGGGTCCGGGGGCTACACCTTC; cdr3_aa: CASSQDLSGTGSGGYTF
j_call: TRBJ2-2; v_call: TRBV21-1; d_call: .; cdr3_length: 23; clone_size: .; cdr3_nt: TGTGCCAGCAGCAGGTTCGACTGGTCAGGGACTAGCGGGAGCCCAACGAACACCGGGGAGCTGTTTTTT; cdr3_aa: CASSRFDWSGTSGSPTNTGELFF
j_call: TRBJ2-5; v_call: TRBV6-5; d_call: .; cdr3_length: 14; clone_size: .; cdr3_nt: TGTGCCAGCGTCCGAGGGCGGGCTCAAGAGACCCAGTACTTC; cdr3_aa: CASVRGRAQETQYF
j_call: TRBJ1-6; v_call: TRBV18; d_call: .; cdr3_length: 15; clone_size: .; cdr3_nt: TGTGCCAGCTCTCTTGGGGCCAGCAATAATTCACCCCTCCACTTT; cdr3_aa: CASSLGASNNSPLHF
j_call: TRBJ2-7; v_call: TRBV6-1; d_call: .; cdr3_length: 17; clone_size: .; cdr3_nt: TGTGCCAGCAGTGGCCCTCTAGTTTCTACTAGTTCTCACGAGCAGTACTTC; cdr3_aa: CASSGPLVSTSSHEQYF
j_call: TRBJ1-4; v_call: TRBV27; d_call: .; cdr3_length: 13; clone_size: .; cdr3_nt: TGTGCCAGCAGGGGGCAGGGTAATGAAAAACTGTTTTTT; cdr3_aa: CASRGQGNEKLFF
j_call: TRBJ2-1; v_call: TRBV21-1; d_call: .; cdr3_length: 16; clone_size: .; cdr3_nt: TGTGCCAGCAGCCCTTTGTTGAGGGCGGCCTACAATGAGCAGTTCTTC; cdr3_aa: CASSPLLRAAYNEQFF
j_call: TRBJ1-1; v_call: TRBV11-3; d_call: TRBD1; cdr3_length: 16; clone_size: .; cdr3_nt: TGTGCCAGCAGCAAGCGAAGCCAGGGGGCGAGGACTGAAGCTTTCTTT; cdr3_aa: CASSKRSQGARTEAFF
j_call: TRBJ2-3; v_call: TRBV28; d_call: TRBD1; cdr3_length: 16; clone_size: .; cdr3_nt: TGTGCCAGCAGTTTAGGGTCCGGGACAGGGTCAGATACGCAGTATTTT; cdr3_aa: CASSLGSGTGSDTQYF
j_call: TRBJ2-5; v_call: TRBV5-1; d_call: .; cdr3_length: 14; clone_size: .; cdr3_nt: TGCGCCAGCAGCCCCACCTTAGTCCAAGAGACCCAGTACTTC; cdr3_aa: CASSPTLVQETQYF
j_call: TRBJ1-3; v_call: TRBV2; d_call: .; cdr3_length: 15; clone_size: .; cdr3_nt: TGTGCCAGCAGTGAAGAGGACTACTCTGGAAACACCATATATTTT; cdr3_aa: CASSEEDYSGNTIYF
j_call: TRBJ2-3; v_call: TRBV7-2; d_call: TRBD2; cdr3_length: 15; clone_size: .; cdr3_nt: TGTGCCAGCAGCTCTTGGACTAGCGGAACAGATACGCAGTATTTT; cdr3_aa: CASSSWTSGTDTQYF
j_call: TRBJ2-3; v_call: TRBV6-4; d_call: .; cdr3_length: 14; clone_size: .; cdr3_nt: TGTGCCAGCAGTGTCTCTTCGGGGACAGATACGCAGTATTTT; cdr3_aa: CASSVSSGTDTQYF
j_call: TRBJ1-1; v_call: TRBV7-9; d_call: .; cdr3_length: 11; clone_size: .; cdr3_nt: TGTGCCAGCAGCCCCGGTTCTGAAGCTTTCTTT; cdr3_aa: CASSPGSEAFF
j_call: TRBJ2-7; v_call: TRBV24-1; d_call: TRBD2; cdr3_length: 19; clone_size: .; cdr3_nt: TGTGCCACCAGTGATCGGCAAACCGGGACTAGCGGGAGTTCCTACGAGCAGTACTTC; cdr3_aa: CATSDRQTGTSGSSYEQYF
j_call: TRBJ2-1; v_call: TRBV3-1/TRBV3-2; d_call: .; cdr3_length: 14; clone_size: once; cdr3_nt: TGTGCCAGCAGCCAAGATACTGGCAGGGGTCAGCAGTTCTTC; cdr3_aa: CASSQDTGRGQQFF
j_call: TRBJ1-2; v_call: TRBV28; d_call: TRBD1; cdr3_length: 15; clone_size: .; cdr3_nt: TGTGCCAGCAGTTTACCTCCGGGGCAGGGGGATGGCTACACCTTC; cdr3_aa: CASSLPPGQGDGYTF
j_call: TRBJ2-3; v_call: TRBV9; d_call: .; cdr3_length: 15; clone_size: .; cdr3_nt: TGTGCCAGCAGCTTACAAAGTTCTAGCACAGATACGCAGTATTTT; cdr3_aa: CASSLQSSSTDTQYF
j_call: TRBJ2-1; v_call: TRBV30; d_call: TRBD1; cdr3_length: 13; clone_size: .; cdr3_nt: TGTGCCTGGGAACCATACAGGGGCGCTGAGCAGTTCTTC; cdr3_aa: CAWEPYRGAEQFF
j_call: TRBJ2-5; v_call: TRBV11-1; d_call: TRBD2; cdr3_length: 15; clone_size: .; cdr3_nt: TGTGCCAGCAGCAGACTAGCGGGCCTGAGGGAGACCCAGTACTTC; cdr3_aa: CASSRLAGLRETQYF